What follows are 3 T cell receptor beta chains derived from one specimen sequenced in a study of blood T cell repertoires in COVID-19. Here immunoSEQ multiplex PCR was the method, and the copy in TCRdb shows in-frame clones only, minus some. The sample has approximately 53,000 clones, approximately 86% seen once; the top ten hold roughly 21%. Sequencing was carried out using peripheral blood. All receptors come from an elderly woman with COVID-19, enrolled during active disease.

The chain uses TRBV5-8 and TRBJ1-1; D not certain. Between the trimmed V and J ends, which lost 1 base and 1 base, there was a span of 5 bases. The CDR3 is 13 amino acids. Germline CDR1 reads SGHTS; CDR2 reads YDEGEE. CDR3 in amino acids: CASSLIQNTEAFF. The CDR3 nucleotides read TGTGCCAGCAGCTTGATACAGAACACTGAAGCTTTCTTT.

CDR3 in amino acids: CASSQNTYEQYF. The CDR3 DNA reads as TGTGCCAGCAGCCAGAATACCTACGAGCAGTACTTC. The chain is built from TRBV11-2 and TRBJ2-7; no reliable D call. Germline V CDR1 and CDR2: SGHAT, FQNNGV. V dropped 5 bases and J dropped 2 bases, with 7 bases sitting between them. The CDR3 is 12 amino acids.

This clone was picked up one time. CDR3 region: CASSLAGTGGVYEQFF. CDR3 nucleotides: TGCGCCAGCAGCTTGGCCGGGACAGGGGGCGTCTATGAGCAGTTCTTC. The chain has TRBV5-1 and TRBJ2-1, with TRBD1 matching 12 bases. The CDR3 totals 16 residues. The V and J ends lost 0 bases and 8 bases, in that order; junction bases with no gene match: 6. Germline values: CDR1 SGHRS, CDR2 YFSETQ.